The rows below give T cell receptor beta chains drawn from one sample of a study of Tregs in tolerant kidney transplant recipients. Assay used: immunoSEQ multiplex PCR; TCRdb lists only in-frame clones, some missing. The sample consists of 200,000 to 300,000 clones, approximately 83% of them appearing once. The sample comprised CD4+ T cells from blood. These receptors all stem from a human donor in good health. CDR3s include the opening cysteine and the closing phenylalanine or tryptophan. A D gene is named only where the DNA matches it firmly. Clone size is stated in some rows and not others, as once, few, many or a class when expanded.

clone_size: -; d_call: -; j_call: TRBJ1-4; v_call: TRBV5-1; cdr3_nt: TGCGCCAGCGGCTTGGGGGTCGGGGGCCGGGAAAAACTGTTTTTT; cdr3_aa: CASGLGVGGREKLFF
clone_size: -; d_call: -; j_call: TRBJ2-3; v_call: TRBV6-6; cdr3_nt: TGTGCCAGCAGTTATGTGCTAGATACGCAGTATTTT; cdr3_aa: CASSYVLDTQYF
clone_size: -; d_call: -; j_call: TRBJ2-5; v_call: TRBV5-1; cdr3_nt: TGCGCCAGCAGCTTGTCTTCACAGGTCCAAGAGACCCAGTACTTC; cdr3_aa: CASSLSSQVQETQYF
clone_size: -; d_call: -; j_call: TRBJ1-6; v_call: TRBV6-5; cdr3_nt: TGTGCCAGCAGTTACCTGCCGGGGGGTTCACCCCTCCACTTT; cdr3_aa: CASSYLPGGSPLHF
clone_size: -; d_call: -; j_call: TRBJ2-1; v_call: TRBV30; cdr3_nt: TGTGCCTGGAGCGGCCCTGGGCAGGGCGAGTTCTTC; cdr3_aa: CAWSGPGQGEFF
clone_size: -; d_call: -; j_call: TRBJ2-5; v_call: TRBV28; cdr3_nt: TGTGCCAGCAGCCTAACCCCCATGCAAGAGACCCAGTACTTC; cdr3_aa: CASSLTPMQETQYF
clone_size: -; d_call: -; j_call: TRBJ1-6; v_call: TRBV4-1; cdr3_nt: TGCGCCAGCCAGCCAATCGGCTCCTATAATTCACCCCTCCACTTT; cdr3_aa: CASQPIGSYNSPLHF
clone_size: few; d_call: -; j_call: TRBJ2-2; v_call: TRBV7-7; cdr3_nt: TGTGCTAGCAGCTTAGACTTCACCGGGGAGCTGTTTTTT; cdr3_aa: CASSLDFTGELFF
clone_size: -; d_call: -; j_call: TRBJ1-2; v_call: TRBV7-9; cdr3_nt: TGTGACAGCAGCTCCCGGAGAGGGCAAGAGACTAACTATGGCTACACCTTC; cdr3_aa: CDSSSRRGQETNYGYTF
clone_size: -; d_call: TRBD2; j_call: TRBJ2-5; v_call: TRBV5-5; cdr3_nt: TGTGCCAGCAGCTTGTCACCCACGGGAGCGGGGGGGAAGACCCAGTACTTC; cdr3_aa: CASSLSPTGAGGKTQYF
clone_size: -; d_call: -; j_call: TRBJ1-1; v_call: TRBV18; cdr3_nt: TGTGCCAGCTCTTCCAAGGGGGAGTACACTGAAGCTTTCTTT; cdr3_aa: CASSSKGEYTEAFF
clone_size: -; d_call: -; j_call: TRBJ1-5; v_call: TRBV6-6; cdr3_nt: TGTGCCAGCAGTGGCAGGGTGGAACAGCCCCAGCATTTT; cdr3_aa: CASSGRVEQPQHF
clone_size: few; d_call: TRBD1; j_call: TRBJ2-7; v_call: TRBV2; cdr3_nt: TGTGCCAGCAGAAAGACAGGGGTGGACGAGCAGTACTTC; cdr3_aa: CASRKTGVDEQYF
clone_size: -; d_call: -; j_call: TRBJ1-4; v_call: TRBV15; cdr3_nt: TGTGCCACCAGCAGAGAGGGTGAAAAACTGTTTTTT; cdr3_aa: CATSREGEKLFF
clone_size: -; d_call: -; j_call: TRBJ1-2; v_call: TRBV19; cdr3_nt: TGTGCCAGTAGCAGGGGCTATGGCTACACCTTC; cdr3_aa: CASSRGYGYTF
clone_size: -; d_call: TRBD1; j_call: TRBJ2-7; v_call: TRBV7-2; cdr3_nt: TGTGCCAGCAGCTGGAGGGGACAGGGGGCTTACGAGCAGTACTTC; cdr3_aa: CASSWRGQGAYEQYF
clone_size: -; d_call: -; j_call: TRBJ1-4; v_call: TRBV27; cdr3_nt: TGTGCCAGCAAAGGTGCCGCCGTTGAAAAACTGTTTTTT; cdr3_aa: CASKGAAVEKLFF
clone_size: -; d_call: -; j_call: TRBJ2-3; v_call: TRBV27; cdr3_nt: TGTGCCAGCAGTTTAGGTCTCGGGGGTGGGGATACGCAGTATTTT; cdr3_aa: CASSLGLGGGDTQYF
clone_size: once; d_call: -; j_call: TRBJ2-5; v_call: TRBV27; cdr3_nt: TGTGCCAGCAGTCCTAATCCAGGGCGCGGCCAAGAGACCCAGTACTTC; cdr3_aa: CASSPNPGRGQETQYF
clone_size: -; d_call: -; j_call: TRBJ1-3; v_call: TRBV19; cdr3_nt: TGTGCCAGTACCCAGAGGAGGACGGCGGTTTCCATATATTTT; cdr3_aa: CASTQRRTAVSIYF
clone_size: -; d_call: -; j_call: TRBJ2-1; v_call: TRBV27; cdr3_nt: TGTGCCAGCAGTTTATCCCCCTACAATGAGCAGTTCTTC; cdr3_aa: CASSLSPYNEQFF
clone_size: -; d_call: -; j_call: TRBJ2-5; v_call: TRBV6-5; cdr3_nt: TGTGCCAGCAGTCAGTTTCGAGACACTCGAAGACAGTACTTC; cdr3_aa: CASSQFRDTRRQYF
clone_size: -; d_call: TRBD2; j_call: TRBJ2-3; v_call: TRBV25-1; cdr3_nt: TGTGCCAGCAGTGTTGGGCGGGGGATCGGAGATACGCAGTATTTT; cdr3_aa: CASSVGRGIGDTQYF
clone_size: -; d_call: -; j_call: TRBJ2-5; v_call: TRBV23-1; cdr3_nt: TGCGCCAGCAGTCAATCGTGGGGGGCGGAGACCCAGTACTTC; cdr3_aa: CASSQSWGAETQYF
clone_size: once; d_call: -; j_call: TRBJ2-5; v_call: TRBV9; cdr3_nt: TGTGCCAGCAGCCAGGGGACTACTGAAGAGACCCAGTACTTC; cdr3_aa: CASSQGTTEETQYF
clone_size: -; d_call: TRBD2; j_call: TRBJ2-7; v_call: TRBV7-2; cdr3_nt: TGTGCCAGCAGCTTAGGCGGGGGGAGCTCCTACGAGCAGTACTTC; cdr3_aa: CASSLGGGSSYEQYF
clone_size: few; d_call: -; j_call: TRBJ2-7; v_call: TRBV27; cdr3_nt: TGTGCCAGCAGTTTACCTTCAACAGGGAAAGGCGAGCAGTACTTC; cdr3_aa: CASSLPSTGKGEQYF
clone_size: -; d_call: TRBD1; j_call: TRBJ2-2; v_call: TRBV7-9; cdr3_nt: TGTGCCAGCAGCTCCCGACAGGGGGAGGTCACCGGGGAGCTGTTTTTT; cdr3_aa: CASSSRQGEVTGELFF
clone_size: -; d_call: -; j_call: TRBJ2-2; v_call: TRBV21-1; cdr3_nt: TGTGCCAGCAGCAAAGGGAAGGGGCCGATTGTCGCCGGGGAGCTGTTTTTT; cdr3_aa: CASSKGKGPIVAGELFF
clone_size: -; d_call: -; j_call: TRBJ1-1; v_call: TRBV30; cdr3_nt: TGTGCCTGGGAAGAGAACACTGAAGCTTTCTTT; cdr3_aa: CAWEENTEAFF
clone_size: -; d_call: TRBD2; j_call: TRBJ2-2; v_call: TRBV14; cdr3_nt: TGTGCCAGCAGCCAGAGAGCGGGGGAGAACACCGGGGAGCTGTTTTTT; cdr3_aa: CASSQRAGENTGELFF
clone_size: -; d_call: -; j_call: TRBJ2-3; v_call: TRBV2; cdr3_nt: TGTGCCATCGGGCTGGATTTCCGCACAGATACGCAGTATTTT; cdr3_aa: CAIGLDFRTDTQYF